These 27 T cell receptor beta chains originate from one sample sequenced in a study of OX40 agonist ivuxolimab in advanced cancers. Using immunoSEQ multiplex PCR, the repertoire was profiled, and TCRdb retains in-frame clones only, with some absent. Among 80,000 to 85,000 clones, around 84% were seen once, and the ten largest hold 6.5%. The input for sequencing was CD4+ or CD8+ T cells sorted from blood, taken in a trial of the OX40 agonist ivuxolimab. These receptors were collected from an adult with an advanced solid tumor such as melanoma, head and neck, liver or kidney cancer.

This chain uses TRBV7-2 with TRBJ2-3, with D perhaps TRBD1 (7 bases). The length of the CDR3 is 14 residues. In germline, CDR1 is SGHTA, CDR2 FQGNSA. Trimming shortened V by 2 bases and J by 13 bases, and 19 bases separated the two germline ends. The CDR3 nucleotides read TGTGCCAGCAGCTTAAAAACGGGGGCCCAGGGGGAGTATTTT. It codes for CASSLKTGAQGEYF.

The rearrangement uses TRBV18 and TRBJ1-2; the match to TRBD1 covers 8 bases. The CDR3 is 14 amino acids. V was clipped by 5 bases and J by 5 bases; unmatched bases: 7. Germline assignment: CDR1 KGHSH and CDR2 LQKENI. CDR3 in DNA: TGTGCCAGCTCAGGGGACACAGGGGGATATGGCTACACCTTC. This codes for CASSGDTGGYGYTF.

A few counts support this clone. V usage is TRBV6-6 and J usage is TRBJ1-5; D gene ambiguous. The CDR3 is made up of 13 amino acids. The germline V gene encodes CDR1 MNHNY and CDR2 SVGAGI (reference sequence). V was cut by 0 bases and J by 7 bases, with 7 bases left in between. The CDR3 loop is CASSYSLDQPQHF. CDR3 bases: TGTGCCAGCAGTTACTCCTTAGACCAGCCCCAGCATTTT.

The chain recombines TRBV6-5 with TRBJ2-7; TRBD1 matches 8 bases. This CDR3 is 15 amino acids long. J was trimmed by 3 bases and V by 0 bases; bases with no gene match: 4. CDR1 and CDR2 (germline): MNHEY, SVGAGI. DNA for the CDR3: TGTGCCAGCAGTTACTCGAGACAGGGGAACTACGAGCAGTACTTC. Its protein is CASSYSRQGNYEQYF.

This chain joins TRBV6-5 and TRBJ2-7; D is unresolved. V was shortened by 2 bases and J by 4 bases, with 15 bases between the two germline ends. The CDR3 loop spans 15 amino acids. Germline V gene data show CDR1 as MNHEY and CDR2 as SVGAGI. In DNA, the CDR3 is TGTGCCAGCAGTTACAGTGCAGGATCGGCATACGAGCAGTACTTC. This encodes CASSYSAGSAYEQYF.

J is TRBJ1-5 and V is TRBV5-5, with D possibly being TRBD1 (6 bases). Germline V gene lookup returns CDR1 SGHKS and CDR2 YYEKEE (reference sequence). V was clipped by 4 bases and J by 7 bases, with 15 bases between them. The CDR3 is made up of 14 amino acids. In nucleotides, the CDR3 is TGTGCCAGCAGCCCTAAGGGGGTGGGACAGCCCCAGCATTTT. Translating gives CASSPKGVGQPQHF.

J is TRBJ2-5 and V is TRBV7-2, with unresolved D. The germline CDR1 and CDR2 sequences are SGHTA and FQGNSA. V was shortened by 1 base and J by 5 bases, with 8 bases between the two germline ends. The CDR3 is made up of 13 amino acids. CDR3 sequence (DNA): TGTGCCAGCAGCTTAGTACTGGGGGAGACCCAGTACTTC. It is translated as CASSLVLGETQYF.

The rearrangement joins TRBV6-1 to TRBJ2-7, with 11 bases lining up with TRBD2. Germline values: CDR1 MNHNS, CDR2 SASEGT. V was pared by 8 bases and J by 7 bases, with 13 bases of the junction left unmatched. The CDR3 totals 15 residues. As DNA, the CDR3 is TGTGCCAGCGAAGAGGGTAGCGGGAGGGCGGGGGAGCAGTACTTC. Amino acid sequence: CASEEGSGRAGEQYF.

The chain recombines TRBV9 with TRBJ1-5, with 7 positions matching TRBD1. The junction had 4 bases not matched to a gene; V was cut back by 4 bases and J by 0 bases. This CDR3 comprises 15 residues. Germline CDR1 is SGDLS and CDR2 is YYNGEE. CDR3 sequence: CASSRGQYSNQPQHF. The CDR3 nucleotides are TGTGCCAGCAGCCGGGGACAGTATAGCAATCAGCCCCAGCATTTT.

The V gene is TRBV5-1, the J gene TRBJ1-3; tentative D call: TRBD1 (5 bases). Trimming left V 5 bases short and J 4 bases short, with 13 bases between. The CDR3 length is 14 residues. Germline V gene data show CDR1 as SGHRS and CDR2 as YFSETQ. CDR3 in amino acids: CASSGSAGGNTIYF. DNA for the CDR3: TGCGCCAGCAGTGGAAGTGCAGGGGGAAACACCATATATTTT.

The rearrangement uses TRBV7-9 and TRBJ1-1; D is unclear. The CDR3 has 15 residues. V lost 0 bases and J lost 1, with 9 bases in between. Germline loops: CDR1 SEHNR, CDR2 FQNEAQ (reference sequence). The CDR3 DNA follows: TGTGCCAGCAGCTTAGCCCCCCTAGGGAACACTGAAGCTTTCTTT. It yields the protein CASSLAPLGNTEAFF.

The rearrangement joins TRBV9 to TRBJ2-3; D might be TRBD1 or TRBD2, each matching 6 bases. The CDR3 covers 15 residues. Per the germline V gene, CDR1 is SGDLS and CDR2 is YYNGEE. The ends were cut back, 4 bases at V and 5 bases at J, with 17 bases in the middle. CDR3 protein: CASSSERRGEDTQYF. The CDR3 region has the DNA TGTGCCAGCAGCTCAGAGAGGAGGGGGGAAGATACGCAGTATTTT. Complete variable domain (other parts from reference TRBV9 and TRBJ2-3): DSGVTQTPKHLITATGQRVTLRCSPRSGDLSVYWYQQSLDQGLQFLIQYYNGEERAKGNILERFSAQQFPDLHSELNLSSLELGDSALYFCASSSERRGEDTQYFGPGTRLTVL.

The genes are TRBV6-6 and TRBJ1-2; weak D call: TRBD1 (5 bases). V was clipped by 2 bases and J by 2 bases, with 12 bases between them. The germline CDR1 and CDR2 sequences are MNHNY and SVGAGI (reference sequence). The CDR3 is 15 residues long. The CDR3, as DNA: TGTGCCAGCAGTTACAGGCCGGGGGAGAACTATGGCTACACCTTC. Translated: CASSYRPGENYGYTF.

The J gene is TRBJ1-2, the V gene TRBV18, with 10 bases aligning to TRBD1. V lost 6 bases, J lost 10 bases, and 14 bases stayed unmatched. Germline lookup yields CDR1 KGHSH and CDR2 LQKENI. There are 15 residues in the CDR3. The CDR3 nucleotides are TGTGCCAGCTCGCAATCTCTATCCGGGACAGGGGTCTACACCTTC. It codes for CASSQSLSGTGVYTF.

The chain is built from TRBV10-3 and TRBJ1-3, with D unresolved. V was pared by 2 bases and J by 1 base, with 9 bases between. CDR1 and CDR2 from the germline V gene are ENHRY and SYGVKD. The CDR3 length is 15 residues. CDR3: CAISEREGSGNTIYF. The CDR3 nucleotides are TGTGCCATCAGTGAGCGCGAAGGGTCTGGAAACACCATATATTTT.

The V gene is TRBV6-6, the J gene TRBJ2-1; D could derive from TRBD1 or TRBD2 (5 bases each). CDR1 and CDR2 (germline): MNHNY, SVGAGI (reference sequence). The V and J ends lost 7 bases and 7 bases respectively, with 17 bases between them. The CDR3 totals 14 residues. The CDR3 nucleotides are TGTGCCAGCACCACGACAGATTCGGGGAATGAGCAGTTCTTC. It translates to CASTTTDSGNEQFF.

V usage is TRBV5-1 and J usage is TRBJ2-5, with 8 positions matching TRBD1. V gave up 0 bases and J gave up 4 bases; unmatched junction bases: 5. This CDR3 has 15 residues. Germline V gives CDR1 SGHRS, CDR2 YFSETQ. In nucleotides, the CDR3 is TGCGCCAGCAGCTTGGCCAAAGGACAGGGAGAGACCCAGTACTTC. Protein product: CASSLAKGQGETQYF.

A note on this clone: Germline is not matched at one junction end, which may reflect a read error. The chain joins TRBV7-7 to TRBJ2-1, with TRBD2 matching over 10 bases. This CDR3 has 14 residues. Germline assignment: CDR1 SSHAT and CDR2 FNYEAQ (reference sequence). The CDR3 bases are TGTGCTAGCAGCTTAGGGCTAGCGGGGGATGAGCAGTTCTTC. As protein: CASSLGLAGDEQFF.

V gene TRBV5-1 combines with J gene TRBJ2-3, with a possible D match to TRBD2 (6 bases). The CDR3 runs to 16 residues. Germline loops: CDR1 SGHRS, CDR2 YFSETQ. With 4 bases removed from V and 3 bases from J, the gap between germline ends came to 18 bases. CDR3 sequence (DNA): TGCGCCAGCAGCCCGCGCCGTAGCGGCCAGACAGATACGCAGTATTTT. Protein product: CASSPRRSGQTDTQYF.

This clone came up once. The gene calls are TRBV14 and TRBJ2-3; D not resolved. Between the trimmed V and J ends, which lost 3 bases and 7 bases, there was a span of 5 bases. Germline-derived CDR1 and CDR2 are SGHDN and FVKESK. This CDR3 region has 11 residues. CDR3 nucleotides: TGTGCCAGCAGCCAGCGGAATACGCAGTATTTT. As protein: CASSQRNTQYF.

This clone has only a few counts. This chain joins TRBV5-1 and TRBJ2-1; D is possibly TRBD2 (6 bases). Between the trimmed V and J ends, which lost 6 bases and 5 bases, there was a span of 15 bases. The length of the CDR3 is 14 residues. The germline CDR1 and CDR2 sequences are SGHRS and YFSETQ. The CDR3 spells CASTFGGSHNEQFF. The CDR3 DNA reads TGCGCCAGCACCTTTGGGGGGTCCCACAATGAGCAGTTCTTC.

The chain recombines TRBV7-9 with TRBJ2-5; D is unresolved. The CDR3 consists of 14 residues. Looked up from germline, CDR1 is SEHNR and CDR2 is FQNEAQ (reference sequence). Between the trimmed V and J ends, which lost 2 bases and 1 base, there was a span of 8 bases. The CDR3 reads CASSLNGGQETQYF. CDR3 sequence (DNA): TGTGCCAGCAGCTTAAACGGCGGCCAAGAGACCCAGTACTTC.

The rearrangement uses TRBV20-1 and TRBJ2-7, with 9 positions matching TRBD1. Germline-derived CDR1 and CDR2 are DFQATT and SNEGSKA (reference sequence). The CDR3 is made up of 11 amino acids. This CDR3 reads CSRDRDDEQYF. CDR3 DNA: TGCAGCCGGGACAGGGACGACGAGCAGTACTTC.

This chain connects TRBV19 to TRBJ2-2; 10 bases are shared with TRBD2. This CDR3 has 15 residues. V lost 5 bases, J lost 8 bases, and 8 bases stayed unmatched. CDR1 is LNHDA and CDR2 is SQIVND in the germline V gene (reference sequence). CDR3 sequence: CASSFTPSGRGELFF. The CDR3, as DNA: TGTGCCAGTAGTTTCACTCCTAGCGGGAGAGGGGAGCTGTTTTTT.

The chain's CDR3 is CASSPSGDRGRLAYNEQFF. CDR3 DNA sequence: TGTGCCAGCAGCCCCAGCGGGGACAGGGGAAGATTGGCCTACAATGAGCAGTTCTTC. The rearrangement uses TRBV11-2 and TRBJ2-1; 10 nucleotides line up with TRBD1. Germline lookup yields CDR1 SGHAT and CDR2 FQNNGV. Trimming cost V 5 bases and J 2 bases; bases outside gene matches: 15. This CDR3 spans 19 amino acids.

V gene TRBV5-1 combines with J gene TRBJ1-4, with a possible D match to TRBD1 (5 bases). V was pared by 5 bases and J by 4 bases, with 18 bases between. The CDR3 length is 16 residues. CDR1 and CDR2 (germline): SGHRS, YFSETQ. The CDR3 reads CASRSTGTSLNEKLFF. As DNA, the CDR3 is TGCGCCAGCAGATCAACGGGGACCAGCCTTAATGAAAAACTGTTTTTT.

V and J are TRBV7-2 and TRBJ2-5; D unresolved. Deletions cut 2 bases from V and 0 bases from J, with 4 bases between. Germline V gene lookup returns CDR1 SGHTA and CDR2 FQGNSA. The CDR3 is 13 residues long. The CDR3, as DNA: TGTGCCAGCAGCTTACTGTACCAAGAGACCCAGTACTTC. Residues: CASSLLYQETQYF.